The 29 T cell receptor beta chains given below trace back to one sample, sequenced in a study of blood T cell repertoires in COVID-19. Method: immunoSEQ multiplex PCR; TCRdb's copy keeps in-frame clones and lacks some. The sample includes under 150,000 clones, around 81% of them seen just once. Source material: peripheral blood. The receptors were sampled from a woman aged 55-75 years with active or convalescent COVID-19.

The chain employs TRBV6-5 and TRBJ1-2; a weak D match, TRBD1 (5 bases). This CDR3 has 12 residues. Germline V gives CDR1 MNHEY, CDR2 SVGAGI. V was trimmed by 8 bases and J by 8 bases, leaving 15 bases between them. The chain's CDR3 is CASGEGQWGYTF. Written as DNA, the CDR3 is TGTGCCAGCGGGGAGGGGCAGTGGGGCTACACCTTC.

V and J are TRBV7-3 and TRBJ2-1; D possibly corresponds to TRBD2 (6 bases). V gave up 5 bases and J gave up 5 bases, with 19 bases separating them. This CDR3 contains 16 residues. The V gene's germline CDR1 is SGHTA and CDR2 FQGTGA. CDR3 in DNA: TGTGCCAGCAGCCTCGGGGGTTTGGGCGGCAACAATGAGCAGTTCTTC. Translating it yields CASSLGGLGGNNEQFF.

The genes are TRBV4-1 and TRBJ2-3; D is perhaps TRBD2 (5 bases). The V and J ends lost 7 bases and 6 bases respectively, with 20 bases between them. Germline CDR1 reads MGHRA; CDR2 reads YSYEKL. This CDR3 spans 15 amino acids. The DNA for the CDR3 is TGCGCCAGCAAGAGGGAAGGTTCCGCCGTGGATACGCAGTATTTT. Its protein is CASKREGSAVDTQYF.

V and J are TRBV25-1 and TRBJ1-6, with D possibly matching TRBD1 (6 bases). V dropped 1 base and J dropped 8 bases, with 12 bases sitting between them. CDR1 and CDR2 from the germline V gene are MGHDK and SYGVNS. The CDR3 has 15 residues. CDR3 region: CASSEFAGDDSPLHF. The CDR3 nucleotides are TGTGCCAGCAGTGAATTCGCAGGGGATGATTCACCCCTCCACTTT.

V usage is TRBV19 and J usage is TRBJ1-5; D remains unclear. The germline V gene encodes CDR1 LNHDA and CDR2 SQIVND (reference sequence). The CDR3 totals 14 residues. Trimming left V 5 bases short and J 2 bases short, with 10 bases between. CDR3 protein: CASSLGAGNQPQHF. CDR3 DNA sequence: TGTGCCAGTAGTTTGGGTGCGGGCAATCAGCCCCAGCATTTT.

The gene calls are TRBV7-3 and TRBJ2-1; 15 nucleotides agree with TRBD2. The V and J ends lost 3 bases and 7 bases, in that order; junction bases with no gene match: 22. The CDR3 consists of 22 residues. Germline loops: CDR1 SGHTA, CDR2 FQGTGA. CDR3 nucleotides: TGTGCCAGCAGCTTCGGACTAGCGGGAGGGCCTCACGGAACGTTGTGGGGGAATGAGCAGTTCTTC. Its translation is CASSFGLAGGPHGTLWGNEQFF.

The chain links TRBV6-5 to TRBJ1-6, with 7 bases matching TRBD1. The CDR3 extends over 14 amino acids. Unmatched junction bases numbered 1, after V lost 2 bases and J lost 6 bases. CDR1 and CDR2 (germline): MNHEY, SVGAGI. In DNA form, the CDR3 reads TGTGCCAGCAGTTACGGGACAGCTAATTCACCCCTCCACTTT. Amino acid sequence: CASSYGTANSPLHF.

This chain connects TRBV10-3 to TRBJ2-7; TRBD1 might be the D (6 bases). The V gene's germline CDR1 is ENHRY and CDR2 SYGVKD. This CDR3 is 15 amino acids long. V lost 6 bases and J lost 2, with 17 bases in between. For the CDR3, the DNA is TGTGCCATCAGAGGTGGGGGCAGGAACACCTACGAGCAGTACTTC. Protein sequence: CAIRGGGRNTYEQYF.

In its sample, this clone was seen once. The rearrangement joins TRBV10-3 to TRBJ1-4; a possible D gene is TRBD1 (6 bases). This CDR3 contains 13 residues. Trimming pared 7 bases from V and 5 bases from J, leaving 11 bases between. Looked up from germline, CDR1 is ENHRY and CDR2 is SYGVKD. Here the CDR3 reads CAIKGHLNEKLFF. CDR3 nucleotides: TGTGCCATCAAGGGACACTTAAATGAAAAACTGTTTTTT.

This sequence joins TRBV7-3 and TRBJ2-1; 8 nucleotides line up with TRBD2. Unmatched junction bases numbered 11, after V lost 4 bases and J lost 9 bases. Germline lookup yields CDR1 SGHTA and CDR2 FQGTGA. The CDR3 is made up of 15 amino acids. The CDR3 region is CASSSGTREVGEQFF. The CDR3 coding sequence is TGTGCCAGCAGCTCCGGGACTAGAGAGGTGGGTGAGCAGTTCTTC. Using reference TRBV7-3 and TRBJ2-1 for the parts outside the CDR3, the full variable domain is GAGVSQTPSNKVTEKGKYVELRCDPISGHTALYWYRQSLGQGPEFLIYFQGTGAADDSGLPNDRFFAVRPEGSVSTLKIQRTERGDSAVYLCASSSGTREVGEQFFGPGTRLTVL.

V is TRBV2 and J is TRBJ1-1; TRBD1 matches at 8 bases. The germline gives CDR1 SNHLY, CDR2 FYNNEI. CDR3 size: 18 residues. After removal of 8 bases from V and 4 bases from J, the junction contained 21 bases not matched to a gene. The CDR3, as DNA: TGTGCCAGCCTAACCGTACAGGGGGTCGAAATTGAGGGCACTGAAGCTTTCTTT. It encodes CASLTVQGVEIEGTEAFF.

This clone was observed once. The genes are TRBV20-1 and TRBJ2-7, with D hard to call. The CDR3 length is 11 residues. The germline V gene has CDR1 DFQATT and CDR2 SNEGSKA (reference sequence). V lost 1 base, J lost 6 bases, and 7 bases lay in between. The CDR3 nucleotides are TGCAGTGCTAGAGTTGGCAGCGAGCAGTACTTC. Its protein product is CSARVGSEQYF.

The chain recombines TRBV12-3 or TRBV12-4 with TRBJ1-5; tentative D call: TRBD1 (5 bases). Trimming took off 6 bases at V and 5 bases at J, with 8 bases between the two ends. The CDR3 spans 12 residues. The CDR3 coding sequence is TGTGCCAGCAGCGGGGGATATCAGCCCCAGCATTTT. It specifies CASSGGYQPQHF.

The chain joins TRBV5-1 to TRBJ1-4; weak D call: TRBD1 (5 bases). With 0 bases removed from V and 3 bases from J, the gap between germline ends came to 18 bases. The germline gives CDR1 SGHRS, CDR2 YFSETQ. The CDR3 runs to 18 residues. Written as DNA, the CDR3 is TGCGCCAGCAGCTTGGGTGGGTACTCAGGGTCCCCTAATGAAAAACTGTTTTTT. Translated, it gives CASSLGGYSGSPNEKLFF.

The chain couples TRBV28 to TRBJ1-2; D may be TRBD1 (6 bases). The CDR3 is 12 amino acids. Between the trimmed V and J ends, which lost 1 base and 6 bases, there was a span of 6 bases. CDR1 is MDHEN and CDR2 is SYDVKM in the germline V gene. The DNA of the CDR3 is TGTGCCAGCAGTTTATACAGGGATGGCTACACCTTC. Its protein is CASSLYRDGYTF.

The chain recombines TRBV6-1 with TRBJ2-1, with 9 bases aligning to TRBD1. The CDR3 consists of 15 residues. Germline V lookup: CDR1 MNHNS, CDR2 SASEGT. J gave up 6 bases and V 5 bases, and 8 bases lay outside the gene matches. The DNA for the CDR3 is TGTGCCAGCAGTTCCACCCAGACAGGGGGCAATGAGCAGTTCTTC. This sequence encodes CASSSTQTGGNEQFF.

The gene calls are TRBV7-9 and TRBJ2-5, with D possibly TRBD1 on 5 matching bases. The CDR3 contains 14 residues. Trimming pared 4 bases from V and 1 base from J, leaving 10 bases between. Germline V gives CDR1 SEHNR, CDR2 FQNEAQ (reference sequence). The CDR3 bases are TGTGCCAGCAGCTATCAGGGTTCCCAAGAGACCCAGTACTTC. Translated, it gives CASSYQGSQETQYF. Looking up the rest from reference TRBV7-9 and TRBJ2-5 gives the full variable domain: DTGVSQNPRHKITKRGQNVTFRCDPISEHNRLYWYRQTLGQGPEFLTYFQNEAQLEKSRLLSDRFSAERPKGSFSTLEIQRTEQGDSAMYLCASSYQGSQETQYFGPGTRLLVL.

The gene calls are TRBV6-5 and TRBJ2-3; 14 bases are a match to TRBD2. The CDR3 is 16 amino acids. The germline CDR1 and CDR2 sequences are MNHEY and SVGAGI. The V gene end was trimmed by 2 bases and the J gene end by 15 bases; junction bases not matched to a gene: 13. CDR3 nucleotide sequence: TGTGCCAGCAGTTACGGCGGGACTAGCGGGGGTTTCGCACCCTATTTT. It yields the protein CASSYGGTSGGFAPYF.

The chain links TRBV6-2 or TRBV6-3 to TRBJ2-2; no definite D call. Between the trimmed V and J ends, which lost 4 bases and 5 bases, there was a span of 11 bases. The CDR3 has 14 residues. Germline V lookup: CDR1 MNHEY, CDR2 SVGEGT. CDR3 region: CASSWADRTGELFF. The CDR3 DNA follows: TGTGCCAGCAGTTGGGCAGATAGGACCGGGGAGCTGTTTTTT.

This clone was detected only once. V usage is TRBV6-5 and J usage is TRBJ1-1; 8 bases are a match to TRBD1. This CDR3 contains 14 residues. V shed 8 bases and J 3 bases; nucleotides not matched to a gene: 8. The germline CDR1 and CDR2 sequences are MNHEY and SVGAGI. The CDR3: CASHQGASYTEAFF. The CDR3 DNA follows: TGTGCCAGCCATCAGGGGGCAAGTTACACTGAAGCTTTCTTT.

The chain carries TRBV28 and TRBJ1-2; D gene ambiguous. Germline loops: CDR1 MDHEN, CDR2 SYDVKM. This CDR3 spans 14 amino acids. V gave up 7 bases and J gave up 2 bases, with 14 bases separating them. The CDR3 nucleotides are TGTGCCAGCATCCCTCCGGGAGGGAACTATGGCTACACCTTC. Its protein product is CASIPPGGNYGYTF.

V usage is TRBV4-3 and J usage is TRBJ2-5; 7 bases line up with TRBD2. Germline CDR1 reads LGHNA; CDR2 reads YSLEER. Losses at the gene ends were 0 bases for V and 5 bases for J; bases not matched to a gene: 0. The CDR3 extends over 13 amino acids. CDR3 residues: CASSQEGGETQYF. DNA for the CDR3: TGCGCCAGCAGCCAAGAGGGAGGGGAGACCCAGTACTTC.

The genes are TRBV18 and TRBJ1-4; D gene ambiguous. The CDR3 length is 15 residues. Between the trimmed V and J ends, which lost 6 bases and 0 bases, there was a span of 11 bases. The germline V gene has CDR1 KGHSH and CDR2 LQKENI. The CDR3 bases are TGTGCCAGCTCCCCCCGGGAGGCAACTAATGAAAAACTGTTTTTT. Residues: CASSPREATNEKLFF.

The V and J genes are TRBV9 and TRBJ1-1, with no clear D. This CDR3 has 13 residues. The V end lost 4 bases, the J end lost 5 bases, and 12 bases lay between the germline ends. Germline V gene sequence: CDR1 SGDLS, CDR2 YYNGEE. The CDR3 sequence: CASSFGLWTEAFF. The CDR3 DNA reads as TGTGCCAGCAGCTTTGGGCTTTGGACTGAAGCTTTCTTT.

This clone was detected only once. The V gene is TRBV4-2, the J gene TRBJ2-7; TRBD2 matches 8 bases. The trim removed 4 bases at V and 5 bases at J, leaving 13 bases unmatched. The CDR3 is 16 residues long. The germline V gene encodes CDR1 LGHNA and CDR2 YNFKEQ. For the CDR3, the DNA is TGTGCCAGCAGCCTCCCCCGGGGGGGAGGCGGGGACGAGCAGTACTTC. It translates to CASSLPRGGGGDEQYF.

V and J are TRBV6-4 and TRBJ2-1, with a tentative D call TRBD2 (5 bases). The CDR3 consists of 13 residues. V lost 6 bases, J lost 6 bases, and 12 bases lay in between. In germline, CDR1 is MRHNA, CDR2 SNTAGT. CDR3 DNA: TGTGCCAGCAGCGGGGAAATGGGCAATGAGCAGTTCTTC. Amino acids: CASSGEMGNEQFF.

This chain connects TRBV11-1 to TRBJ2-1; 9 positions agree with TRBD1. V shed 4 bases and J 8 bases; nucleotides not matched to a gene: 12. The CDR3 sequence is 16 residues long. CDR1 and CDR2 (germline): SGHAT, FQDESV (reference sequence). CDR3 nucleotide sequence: TGTGCCAGCAGCTGGACAACGGGACAGGGCCTCGATGAGCAGTTCTTC. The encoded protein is CASSWTTGQGLDEQFF.

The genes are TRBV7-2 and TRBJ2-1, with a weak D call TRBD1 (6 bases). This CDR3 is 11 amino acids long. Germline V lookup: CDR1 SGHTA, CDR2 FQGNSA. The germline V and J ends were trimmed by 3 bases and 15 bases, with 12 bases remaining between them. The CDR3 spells CASSFRDTPFF. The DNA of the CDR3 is TGTGCCAGCAGCTTCCGGGACACCCCGTTCTTC.

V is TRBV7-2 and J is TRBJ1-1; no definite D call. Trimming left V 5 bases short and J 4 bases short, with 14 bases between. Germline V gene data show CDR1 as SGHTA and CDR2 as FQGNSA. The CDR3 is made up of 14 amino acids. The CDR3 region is CASSTRALATEAFF. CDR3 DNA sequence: TGTGCCAGCAGCACACGGGCCCTAGCCACTGAAGCTTTCTTT.